The clone carrying this T cell receptor beta chain appeared a single time. The data were produced by immunoSEQ multiplex PCR, yet TCRdb's version contains in-frame clones alone and is incomplete. The sample lists about 200,000 clones, roughly 88% seen once, with roughly 19% in the top ten. This specimen comes from a study of blood T cell repertoires in COVID-19. About the study: Sample material is recorded as cDNA or gDNA derived from T cells, B-cell-depleted T cells, or PBMCs.

The V end lost 5 bases, the J end lost 7 bases, and 9 bases lay between the germline ends. The germline V gene has CDR1 DFQATT and CDR2 SNEGSKA (reference sequence). The CDR3 spans 10 residues. Material: peripheral blood. The chain has TRBV20-1 and TRBJ2-7; a possible D gene is TRBD2 (5 bases). This sequence originates from a man in his fifties with COVID-19, enrolled during active disease. This CDR3 is CSAYSGEQYF. In DNA form, the CDR3 reads TGCAGTGCTTACTCGGGGGAGCAGTACTTC.